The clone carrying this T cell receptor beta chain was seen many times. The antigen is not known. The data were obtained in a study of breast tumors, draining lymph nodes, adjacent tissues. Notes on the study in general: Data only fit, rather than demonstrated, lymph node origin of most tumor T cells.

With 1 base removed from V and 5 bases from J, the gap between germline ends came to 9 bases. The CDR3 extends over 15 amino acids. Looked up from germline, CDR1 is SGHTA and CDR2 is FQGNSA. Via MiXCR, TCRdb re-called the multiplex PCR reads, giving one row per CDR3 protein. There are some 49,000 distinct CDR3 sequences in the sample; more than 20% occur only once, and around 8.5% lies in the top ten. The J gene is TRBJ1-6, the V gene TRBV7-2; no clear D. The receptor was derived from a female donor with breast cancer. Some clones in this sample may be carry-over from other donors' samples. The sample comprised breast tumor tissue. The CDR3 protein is CASSLGRINNSPLHF. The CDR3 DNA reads TGTGCCAGCAGCTTAGGACGAATCAATAATTCACCCCTCCACTTT.